This TCR beta chain was profiled in a study of shared clonotypes between healthy human individuals (dated by TCRdb to 2018 to 2021). Regarding the complete study: A few men and two women, aged 18 to 49 years, made up the cohort. For each donor, CD4 naive and CD4 memory were each run on three plates, CD8 naive on two plates, and CD8 memory on one plate. Between about 0.9 and 8.9 billion PBMCs per donor were obtained by leukapheresis. The study deeply sequenced blood TCR repertoires of several healthy adults to estimate repertoire size and the extent of clonotype sharing between individuals. Different laboratories and diverse techniques were used to prepare libraries and sequence TCR repertoires, to increase sequencing depth and limit assay-specific biases. What the research found in general, with its limitations: Naive subsets generally had larger estimated clonotype richness than memory subsets did. Even with the large sequencing depth, rarefaction of the sorted-subset datasets indicated that sequencing was incomplete. Pairwise subsampling led to the expectation that sequencing depth would affect the degree of clonotype sharing among donors. Compared with non-shared clonotypes, clonotypes shared by all four sorted-subset donors had higher generation probabilities. Only blood was sampled, and tissue TCR repertoires likely differ from those in blood. The small number of donors limited the genetic and exposure-history diversity represented. When four donors were compared, the shared fraction of clonotypes was about 5% for naive CD4, roughly 3.3% for naive CD8, 2.3% for memory CD4, and 0.35% to 0.5% for memory CD8.

As encoded in the germline V gene, CDR1 is SQVTM while CDR2 is ANQGSEA. The junction carries 12 bases between V and J, which are trimmed by 0 bases and 0 bases respectively. The CDR3 spans 15 residues, from the cysteine through the phenylalanine. Left in the record is the CDR3 DNA by itself, 45 bases read in frame from the first base. Note on this clone: It has no known antigen specificity. The sample holds no much larger clone one base away, and base qualities are not on file.

Using the deep immunoSEQ assay, multiplex PCR amplified TCR CDR3 regions from genomic DNA. For each cell subset, the extracted genomic DNA was distributed evenly across all wells of several immunoSEQ 96-well plates, and each plate served as one replicate. For sorted subsets, roughly 190 ng of genomic DNA, equivalent to some 30,000 T cell genomes, went into each replicate PCR. Purified libraries were measured with a Qubit 3.0 fluorometer, size-checked on a Bioanalyzer 2100, and measured again with the KAPA Library Quantification kit. Every immunoSEQ 96-well plate was sequenced on a separate single-read 150-cycle Illumina NextSeq 550 flow cell. Turning to the authors' computational methods: The immunoSEQ output contained only junctional sequences without quality scores, so filtering could not match that applied to full-length reads. Sequences were annotated with PyIR, a Python wrapper for IgBLAST v1.9, using IMGT germline references to assign V/J genes and CDR3. Reads were removed for weak V/J assignments (E-value above 1e-6), missing CDR3, stop codons, out-of-frame junctions, or ambiguous translated residues. V3J clonotypes were defined as sequences sharing the same inferred V gene, J gene, and CDR3 amino acid sequence. To compute the percentage overlap between repertoires, the number of shared unique clonotypes was divided by the size of the smaller repertoire. Three approaches were used to assess repertoire richness: RTK rarefaction, the Chao1 estimator, and Recon v2.1 estimates of unobserved clonotypes. Generation probabilities were computed with OLGA for all TCRbeta clonotypes obtained by the gDNA method from several donors. Sourced from immuneACCESS, this table was stored by TCRdb with only in-frame sequences that have V and J called. A share of the clones is absent; for the studies checked, an unresolved V gene accounts for under half, and the remainder has no known explanation. D and trimming come from the DNA, and the V and J calls and clone size come from that table. Across this sample there are roughly 2,000,000 clones, with over 85% seen only once. The ten largest clones represent more than 0.9% of the sample.

For the CD8 naive samples, CD45RO-negative cells were positively selected for CCR7, yielding a CD45RA+CCR7+ population from which TemRA cells were excluded. The donors were healthy, HIV-negative adults who had no recently reported acute infections or vaccinations. Every donor was a Caucasian adult residing in Nashville, Tennessee, USA. Blood was obtained by leukapheresis, after which PBMCs were separated by Ficoll-Histopaque density gradient centrifugation and cryopreserved in liquid nitrogen vapor phase. Analytical flow cytometry was used to check the purity and quantity of each magnetically sorted T cell population. Genomic DNA was isolated from each sorted fraction and quantified by UV absorbance on a Nanodrop 2000c.

Source material: naive CD8+ T cells sorted from blood. This specimen's cell subset or site label, interpreted: CD45RA+CCR7+. The clonotype comes from a man younger than 35 in good health. Recombination joined TRBV29-1 with TRBJ2-7, with no reliable assignment of the D segment. CDR3 reads: CSVEEGHSSSYEQYF. The DNA sequence follows: TGCAGCGTTGAAGAGGGCCATTCAAGCTCCTACGAGCAGTACTTC.